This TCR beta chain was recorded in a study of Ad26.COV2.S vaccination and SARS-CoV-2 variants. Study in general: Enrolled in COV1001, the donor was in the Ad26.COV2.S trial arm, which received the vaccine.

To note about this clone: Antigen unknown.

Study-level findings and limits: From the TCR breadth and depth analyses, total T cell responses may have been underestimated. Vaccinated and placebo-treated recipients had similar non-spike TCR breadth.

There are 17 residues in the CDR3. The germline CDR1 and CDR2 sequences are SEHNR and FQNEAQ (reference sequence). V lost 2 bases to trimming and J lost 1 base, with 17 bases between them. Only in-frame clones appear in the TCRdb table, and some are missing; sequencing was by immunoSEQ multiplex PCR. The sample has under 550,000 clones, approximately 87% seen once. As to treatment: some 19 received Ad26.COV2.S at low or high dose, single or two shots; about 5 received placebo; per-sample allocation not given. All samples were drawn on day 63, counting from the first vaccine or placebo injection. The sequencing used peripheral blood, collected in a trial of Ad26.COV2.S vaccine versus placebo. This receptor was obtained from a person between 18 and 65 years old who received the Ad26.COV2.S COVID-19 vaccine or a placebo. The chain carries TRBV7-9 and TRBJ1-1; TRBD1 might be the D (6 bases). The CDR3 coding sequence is TGTGCCAGCAGCTTAAGAATTACGGAGGGGGGGAACACTGAAGCTTTCTTT. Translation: CASSLRITEGGNTEAFF.